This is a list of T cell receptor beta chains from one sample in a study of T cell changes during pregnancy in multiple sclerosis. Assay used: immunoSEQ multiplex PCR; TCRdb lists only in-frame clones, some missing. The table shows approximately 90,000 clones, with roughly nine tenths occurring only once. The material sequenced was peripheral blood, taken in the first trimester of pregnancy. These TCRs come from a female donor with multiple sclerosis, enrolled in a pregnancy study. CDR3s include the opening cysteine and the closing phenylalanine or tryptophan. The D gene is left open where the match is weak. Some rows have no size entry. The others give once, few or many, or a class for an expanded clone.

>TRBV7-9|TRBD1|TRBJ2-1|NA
CASSSRGNEQFF
TGTGCCAGCAGCTCCAGGGGGAATGAGCAGTTCTTC
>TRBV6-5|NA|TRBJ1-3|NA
CASSYSSREGGNTIYF
TGTGCCAGCAGTTACTCGTCTAGGGAGGGTGGAAACACCATATATTTT
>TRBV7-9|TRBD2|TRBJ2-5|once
CASSLSLQTSGFSQETQYF
TGTGCCAGCAGCTTATCTCTCCAGACTAGCGGATTTTCCCAAGAGACCCAGTACTTC
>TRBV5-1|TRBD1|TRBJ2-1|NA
CASSLLGDRGRLSFYNEQFF
TGCGCCAGCAGCTTGTTAGGGGACAGGGGGCGACTTTCCTTCTACAATGAGCAGTTCTTC
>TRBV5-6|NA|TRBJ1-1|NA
CASSGWGDTEAFF
TGTGCCAGCAGCGGGTGGGGGGACACTGAAGCTTTCTTT
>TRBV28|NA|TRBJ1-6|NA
CASTFWEFNSPLHF
TGTGCCAGCACCTTCTGGGAGTTTAATTCACCCCTCCACTTT
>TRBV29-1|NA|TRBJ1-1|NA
CSAKANTEAFF
TGCAGCGCCAAAGCCAACACTGAAGCTTTCTTT
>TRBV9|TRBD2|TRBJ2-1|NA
CASSRSPGGTSGRGYNEQFF
TGTGCCAGCAGCCGATCACCAGGGGGGACTAGCGGGAGGGGTTACAATGAGCAGTTCTTC
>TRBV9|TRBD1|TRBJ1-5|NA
CASSATGRSNQPQHF
TGTGCCAGCAGCGCGACAGGGCGTAGCAATCAGCCCCAGCATTTT
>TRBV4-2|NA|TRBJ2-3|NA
CASSRESTDTQYF
TGTGCCAGCAGCCGGGAGAGCACAGATACGCAGTATTTT
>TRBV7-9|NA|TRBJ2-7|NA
CASSFEEGEQYF
TGTGCCAGCAGTTTTGAGGAGGGGGAGCAGTACTTC
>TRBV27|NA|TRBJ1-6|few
CASSPELSNSPLHF
TGTGCCAGCAGTCCCGAACTTTCGAATTCACCCCTCCACTTT
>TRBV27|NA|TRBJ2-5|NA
CASSFLGSGSQETQYF
TGTGCCAGCAGTTTTCTGGGGAGTGGGTCGCAAGAGACCCAGTACTTC
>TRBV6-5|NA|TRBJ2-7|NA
CASSLDRPDQYEQYF
TGTGCCAGCAGTTTGGACAGACCGGACCAATACGAGCAGTACTTC
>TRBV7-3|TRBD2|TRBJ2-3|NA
CASSFIAGGTDTQYF
TGTGCCAGCAGCTTTATAGCGGGGGGCACAGATACGCAGTATTTT
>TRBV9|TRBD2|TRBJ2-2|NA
CASSVLAGGTGELFF
TGTGCCAGCAGCGTACTAGCGGGAGGGACCGGGGAGCTGTTTTTT
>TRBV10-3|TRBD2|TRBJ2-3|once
CAISKRDLSTDTQYF
TGTGCCATCTCGAAGCGGGACCTAAGCACAGATACGCAGTATTTT
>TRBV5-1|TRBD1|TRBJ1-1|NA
CASSESGTGTFVRAFF
TGCGCCAGCAGCGAATCCGGGACAGGGACCTTTGTAAGAGCTTTCTTT
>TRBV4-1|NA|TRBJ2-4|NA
CASSQDRGIQYF
TGCGCCAGCAGCCAAGATCGCGGGATTCAGTACTTC
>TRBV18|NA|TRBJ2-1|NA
CASSRSSPSSYNEQFF
TGTGCCAGCTCACGGTCTAGCCCGAGCTCCTACAATGAGCAGTTCTTC
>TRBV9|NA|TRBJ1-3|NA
CASSVDEGVYSGNTIYF
TGTGCCAGCAGCGTAGATGAGGGGGTTTACTCTGGAAACACCATATATTTT
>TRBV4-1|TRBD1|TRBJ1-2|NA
CASSPGTGVNYGYTF
TGCGCCAGCAGCCCGGGGACAGGGGTGAACTATGGCTACACCTTC
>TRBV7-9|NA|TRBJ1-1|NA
CASSPRTRQNTEAFF
TGTGCCAGCAGCCCCCGGACAAGACAGAACACTGAAGCTTTCTTT
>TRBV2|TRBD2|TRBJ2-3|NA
CASSETSGPSTDTQYF
TGTGCCAGCAGTGAGACTAGCGGACCTAGCACAGATACGCAGTATTTT
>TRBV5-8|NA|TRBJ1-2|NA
CASSPGGGAGGYTF
TGTGCCAGCAGCCCCGGCGGGGGGGCTGGTGGCTACACCTTC
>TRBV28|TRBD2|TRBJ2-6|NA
CASSAGGSGANVLTF
TGTGCCAGCAGTGCGGGGGGGTCTGGGGCCAACGTCCTGACTTTC
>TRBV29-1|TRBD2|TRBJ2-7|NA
CSVSLAGEQYF
TGCAGCGTTTCCTTAGCGGGGGAGCAGTACTTC
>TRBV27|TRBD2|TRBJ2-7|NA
CASRLAGSSYEQYF
TGTGCCAGCAGATTAGCGGGGAGCTCCTACGAGCAGTACTTC
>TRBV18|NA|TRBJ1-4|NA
CASSPSGGEKLFF
TGTGCCAGCTCACCCTCGGGGGGTGAAAAACTGTTTTTT
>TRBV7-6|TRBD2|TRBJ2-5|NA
CASSLRTSGGKETQYF
TGTGCCAGCAGCTTGCGGACTAGCGGGGGGAAAGAGACCCAGTACTTC
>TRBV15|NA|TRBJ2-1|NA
CATSRGNWAGQSSYNEQFF
TGTGCCACCAGCAGAGGCAATTGGGCTGGACAGAGCTCCTACAATGAGCAGTTCTTC
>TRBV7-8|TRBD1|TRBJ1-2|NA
CASSLVGTANYGYTF
TGTGCCAGCAGCTTAGTTGGGACAGCTAACTATGGCTACACCTTC
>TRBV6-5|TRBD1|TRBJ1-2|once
CAISWTGGYGYTF
TGTGCCATTTCTTGGACAGGAGGCTATGGCTACACCTTC
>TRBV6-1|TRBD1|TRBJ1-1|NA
CASSEEGTGVYGVNTEAFF
TGTGCCAGCAGTGAAGAAGGGACAGGGGTGTACGGGGTGAACACTGAAGCTTTCTTT
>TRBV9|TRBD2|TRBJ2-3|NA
CASSVETSSDTQYF
TGTGCCAGCAGCGTAGAGACTAGCTCGGATACGCAGTATTTT
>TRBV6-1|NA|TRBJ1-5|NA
CASSEFSFVSDNQPQHF
TGTGCCAGCAGTGAATTCAGTTTTGTCAGTGACAATCAGCCCCAGCATTTT
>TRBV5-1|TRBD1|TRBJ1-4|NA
CASSLNRGDEKLFF
TGCGCCAGCAGCTTGAACAGGGGGGATGAAAAACTGTTTTTT
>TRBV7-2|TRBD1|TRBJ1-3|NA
CASSPSPPGGSGNTIYF
TGTGCCAGCAGCCCCTCCCCCCCAGGGGGCTCTGGAAACACCATATATTTT
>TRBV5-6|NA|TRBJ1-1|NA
CASSPDSDDGKLGTEAFF
TGTGCCAGCAGCCCGGACAGTGATGATGGGAAGTTAGGCACTGAAGCTTTCTTT
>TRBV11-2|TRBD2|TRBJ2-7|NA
CASRYSGTPEQYF
TGTGCCAGCAGATACAGCGGGACTCCCGAGCAGTACTTC
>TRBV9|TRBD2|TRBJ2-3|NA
CASSVGSGTTDTQYF
TGTGCCAGCAGCGTCGGTAGCGGGACAACAGATACGCAGTATTTT
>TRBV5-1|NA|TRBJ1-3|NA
CASTDSLSGNTIYF
TGCGCCAGCACGGACAGTCTCTCTGGAAACACCATATATTTT
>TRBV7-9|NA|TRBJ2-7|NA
CASSLAGDFYEQYF
TGTGCCAGCAGCTTAGCGGGGGACTTCTACGAGCAGTACTTC
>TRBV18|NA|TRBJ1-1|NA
CASSPTVLGTEAFF
TGTGCCAGCTCACCCACAGTGTTGGGCACTGAAGCTTTCTTT
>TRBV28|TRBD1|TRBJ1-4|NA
CASSLGGQLNEKLFF
TGTGCCAGCAGTTTAGGGGGACAGCTTAATGAAAAACTGTTTTTT
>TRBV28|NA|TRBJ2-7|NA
CASSPLVDIYSYEQYF
TGTGCCAGCAGTCCCCTGGTCGATATCTACTCCTACGAGCAGTACTTC